Following are 17 T cell receptor beta chains from one sample sequenced in a study of vaccination effects on CD4 cells after COVID-19. Antigen specificity for these receptors is unknown. The data were produced by immunoSEQ multiplex PCR, yet TCRdb's version contains in-frame clones alone and is incomplete. The data hold around 30,000 clones, with 55% to 85% observed a single time. Expansion of antigen-specific CD4+ T cells with viral peptide pools was carried out by the ViraFEST assay before sequencing. Subsequent to a culture period of under 11 days, CD4+ T cells were isolated. Each participant was given two doses of one vaccine (BNT162b2 or mRNA-1273). The sample here was CD4+ T cells from PBMCs cultured with HCoV-NL63 spike peptides, taken after COVID-19 vaccination. These receptors came from a human donor who received a COVID-19 vaccine.

The chain carries TRBV18 and TRBJ2-7; 7 bases align to TRBD1. Germline V gene sequence: CDR1 KGHSH, CDR2 LQKENI. CDR3 length equals 15 residues. V shed 2 bases, J shed 5 bases, and the junction held 9 bases outside the gene matches. Here the CDR3 DNA reads TGTGCCAGCTCACCATTAGCGACAGGGCAGCACGAGCAGTACTTC. It yields the protein CASSPLATGQHEQYF.

The chain employs TRBV9 and TRBJ1-4; D is unclear. The ends were cut back, 0 bases at V and 7 bases at J, with 13 bases in the middle. Germline V gene sequence: CDR1 SGDLS, CDR2 YYNGEE. The CDR3 consists of 15 residues. CDR3 bases: TGTGCCAGCAGCGTAGGGACGGTGAATACTGAAAAACTGTTTTTT. Translated: CASSVGTVNTEKLFF. The full variable domain, its missing parts supplied by reference TRBV9 and TRBJ1-4, is DSGVTQTPKHLITATGQRVTLRCSPRSGDLSVYWYQQSLDQGLQFLIQYYNGEERAKGNILERFSAQQFPDLHSELNLSSLELGDSALYFCASSVGTVNTEKLFFGSGTQLSVL.

The rearrangement links TRBV14 to TRBJ1-1; D uncertain. This CDR3 spans 13 amino acids. The V end lost 1 base, the J end lost 6 bases, and 9 bases lay between the germline ends. CDR1 and CDR2 from the germline V gene are SGHDN and FVKESK. The CDR3 loop is CASSQVPVSEAFF. CDR3 coding DNA: TGTGCCAGCAGCCAAGTTCCGGTATCTGAAGCTTTCTTT. Combining the CDR3 with reference TRBV14 and TRBJ1-1 gives the whole variable domain EAGVTQFPSHSVIEKGQTVTLRCDPISGHDNLYWYRRVMGKEIKFLLHFVKESKQDESGMPNNRFLAERTGGTYSTLKVQPAELEDSGVYFCASSQVPVSEAFFGQGTRLTVV.

CDR3 nucleotide sequence: TGCAGCGCTGGAACGCCTCCTACCGGGGAGCTGTTTTTT. Translation gives CSAGTPPTGELFF. The chain employs TRBV29-1 and TRBJ2-2; D remains unclear. The CDR3 consists of 13 residues. Trimming shortened V by 7 bases and J by 5 bases, and 14 bases separated the two germline ends. Germline assignment: CDR1 SQVTM and CDR2 ANQGSEA.

The chain joins TRBV29-1 to TRBJ1-1; perhaps TRBD1 as D (6 bases). Germline CDR1 is SQVTM and CDR2 is ANQGSEA. CDR3 length equals 14 residues. Trimming took off 5 bases at V and 4 bases at J, with 17 bases between the two ends. CDR3 loop: CSVRGRQASTEAFF. Written as DNA, the CDR3 is TGCAGCGTTCGCGGACGACAGGCCTCCACTGAAGCTTTCTTT.

This clone was found once. The V gene is TRBV19, the J gene TRBJ2-3; D uncertain. The germline CDR1 and CDR2 sequences are LNHDA and SQIVND (reference sequence). CDR3 length: 14 residues. The V and J ends lost 6 bases and 4 bases respectively, with 14 bases between them. The CDR3 DNA follows: TGTGCCAGTAGGCCCACGTTTGGTGCAGATACGCAGTATTTT. Its protein is CASRPTFGADTQYF.

The chain carries TRBV30 and TRBJ2-1; 12 nucleotides match TRBD2. This CDR3 comprises 15 residues. J lost 15 bases, V lost 1 base, and 13 bases had no gene match. CDR1 is GTSNPN and CDR2 is SVGIG in the germline V gene (reference sequence). The CDR3 region has the DNA TGTGCCTGGAGTGAATTGGGCGCTAGCGGGGGGGCGGGGTTCTTC. Its translation is CAWSELGASGGAGFF.

The chain employs TRBV10-1 and TRBJ2-2, with TRBD2 matching over 12 bases. CDR1 and CDR2 from the germline V gene are WNHNN and SYGVQD (reference sequence). V dropped 4 bases and J dropped 1; count of bases not matched to a gene: 4. The CDR3 has 17 amino acids. CDR3 coding DNA: TGCGCCAGCAGTGGAGAGGGACTAGCGGGGAACACCGGGGAGCTGTTTTTT. This encodes CASSGEGLAGNTGELFF.

This clone was seen only a few times. V and J are TRBV7-9 and TRBJ1-2; no clear D. CDR1 is SEHNR, CDR2 FQNEAQ, per germline (reference sequence). Trimming removed 4 bases from V and 5 bases from J, with 5 bases in between. The CDR3 covers 11 residues. The DNA for the CDR3 is TGTGCCAGCAGCTCCCCGTATGGCTACACCTTC. The encoded protein is CASSSPYGYTF.

Concerning this clone itself: Mismatch with germline at one junction end may stem from a read error. The genes are TRBV23-1 and TRBJ2-7; possibly TRBD2 for D (6 bases). TRBV23-1 counts as an open reading frame of uncertain function. CDR3 size: 9 residues. In DNA, the CDR3 is TGCGACAGCGGGCACGAGCAGTACTTC. This gives the protein CDSGHEQYF.

This chain joins TRBV24-1 and TRBJ1-1; TRBD1 matches 7 bases. The CDR3 covers 13 residues. Looked up from germline, CDR1 is KGHDR and CDR2 is SFDVKD. The V and J ends lost 4 bases and 6 bases, in that order; junction bases with no gene match: 4. The CDR3 DNA reads TGTGCCACCAGTGACCCGGGGACAGCTGAAGCTTTCTTT. This translates into CATSDPGTAEAFF.

This clone was seen once. The chain joins TRBV7-9 to TRBJ1-1; D is undetermined. The germline gives CDR1 SEHNR, CDR2 FQNEAQ (reference sequence). V shed 1 base and J shed 6 bases, with 6 bases lying between them. CDR3 length: 12 amino acids. CDR3 loop: CASSLDVSEAFF. DNA of the CDR3: TGTGCCAGCAGCTTAGACGTCTCTGAAGCTTTCTTT.

The gene calls are TRBV27 and TRBJ1-6; possible D gene TRBD1, 5 bases. V lost 5 bases and J 7 bases, leaving 15 bases between the germline ends. The CDR3 contains 15 residues. From germline, CDR1 is MNHEY and CDR2 SMNVEV (reference sequence). CDR3 sequence (DNA): TGTGCCAGCAGTCTCCGCGGGACTATCAATTCACCCCTCCACTTT. Its translation is CASSLRGTINSPLHF.

As DNA, the CDR3 is TGTGCCAGCAGCCTTCGACAGGCCCAAGCTTACGAGCAGTACTTC. Protein product: CASSLRQAQAYEQYF. The chain combines TRBV3-1 (or the pseudogene TRBV3-2) with TRBJ2-7; maybe TRBD1 (6 bases). Trimming took 4 bases from V and 4 from J, leaving 17 bases between them. This CDR3 comprises 15 residues. CDR1 LGHDT and CDR2 YNNKEL come from the germline V gene (reference sequence).

This rearrangement joins TRBV10-1 to TRBJ1-6; D gene ambiguous. Trimming removed 2 bases from V and 9 bases from J, with 11 bases in between. CDR1 is WNHNN, CDR2 SYGVQD, per germline (reference sequence). This CDR3 is built from 14 residues. CDR3 DNA sequence: TGCGCCAGCAGTGAGGCAGAGATGCGTTCACCCCTCCACTTT. It yields the protein CASSEAEMRSPLHF.

This clone was detected only once. The J gene is TRBJ1-1, the V gene TRBV5-4; D may be TRBD1 (6 bases). CDR3 size: 14 residues. V lost 4 bases to trimming and J lost 0 bases, with 10 bases between them. Germline V gene data show CDR1 as SGHNT and CDR2 as YYREEE (reference sequence). CDR3 DNA: TGTGCCAGCAGCATTGACAGGTTGAACACTGAAGCTTTCTTT. It encodes CASSIDRLNTEAFF.

The chain recombines TRBV7-9 with TRBJ1-2; D remains unclear. Germline CDR1 and CDR2: SEHNR and FQNEAQ (reference sequence). The V end was cut by 5 bases, the J end by 0 bases, with 10 bases between. This CDR3 spans 14 amino acids. The chain's CDR3 is CASSDTQTNYGYTF. In DNA, the CDR3 is TGTGCCAGCAGCGACACCCAGACTAACTATGGCTACACCTTC.